One and the same sample provided the 21 T cell receptor beta chains below, sequenced in a study of blood T cell repertoires in COVID-19. Sequencing used immunoSEQ multiplex PCR; TCRdb keeps in-frame clones, though not all of them. The sample records more than 45,000 clones, about 80% being singletons. The sample consisted of peripheral blood. Receptors originate from a woman aged 60 to 75 with acute or convalescent COVID-19.

The J gene is TRBJ1-2, the V gene TRBV19; D ambiguous. Trimming removed 10 bases at V and 2 bases at J, with 17 bases between. This CDR3 is 14 amino acids long. Germline CDR1 LNHDA, CDR2 SQIVND (reference sequence). In DNA, the CDR3 is TGTGCCACCGTTGGCGGGGAGATGAACTATGGCTACACCTTC. The encoded protein is CATVGGEMNYGYTF.

The V call is TRBV11-3, the J call TRBJ2-5; perhaps TRBD1 as D (6 bases). The CDR3 is 16 residues long. Germline-derived CDR1 and CDR2 are SGHNT and YENEEA. The V end was cut by 1 base, the J end by 0 bases, with 12 bases between. The CDR3 DNA is TGTGCCAGCAGCTTAGGCACACAGGGAGACCAAGAGACCCAGTACTTC. It codes for CASSLGTQGDQETQYF.

Within the sample, this clone is medium-sized. V is TRBV30 and J is TRBJ2-2, with TRBD1 identical over 7 bases. This CDR3 has 12 amino acids. V trimming: 2 bases; J trimming: 6 bases; junction bases outside the gene matches: 0. Germline CDR1 is GTSNPN and CDR2 is SVGIG (reference sequence). The CDR3 here is CAWSQGAGELFF. CDR3 sequence (DNA): TGTGCCTGGAGTCAGGGGGCCGGGGAGCTGTTTTTT.

The chain couples TRBV6-5 to TRBJ1-2, with 8 bases fitting TRBD1. The CDR3 extends over 13 amino acids. V gave up 6 bases and J gave up 6 bases; unmatched junction bases: 6. Germline V gene data show CDR1 as MNHEY and CDR2 as SVGAGI. The CDR3 DNA reads as TGTGCCAGCAGAGAGGACAGGGCTGATGGCTACACCTTC. Translation: CASREDRADGYTF.

The chain uses TRBV10-1 and TRBJ2-5, with 8 nucleotides matching TRBD2. Germline lookup yields CDR1 WNHNN and CDR2 SYGVQD (reference sequence). With V trimmed by 3 bases and J by 9 bases, 12 bases remained unmatched. The CDR3 loop spans 15 amino acids. CDR3 nucleotides: TGCGCCAGCAGTGATGGACTAGCCCCTCTCGGGGCCCAGTACTTC. It codes for CASSDGLAPLGAQYF.

This clone was counted a single time. This chain joins TRBV4-2 and TRBJ2-1; 11 bases align to TRBD2. CDR1 LGHNA and CDR2 YNFKEQ come from the germline V gene. CDR3 length: 15 residues. V shed 2 bases, J shed 5 bases, and the junction held 2 bases outside the gene matches. The CDR3 reads CASSQPSGGNNEQFF. The CDR3 nucleotides are TGTGCCAGCAGCCAACCTAGCGGGGGGAACAATGAGCAGTTCTTC.

V and J are TRBV2 and TRBJ1-6, with D possibly matching TRBD1 (6 bases). This CDR3 comprises 13 residues. From germline, CDR1 is SNHLY and CDR2 FYNNEI. V was pared by 8 bases and J by 13 bases, with 18 bases between. CDR3 nucleotide sequence: TGTGCCAGCCCCTCAGTGGGGGCGGGTCCCCTCCACTTT. Translation gives CASPSVGAGPLHF.

The genes are TRBV6-5 and TRBJ2-7; D is ambiguous. The V and J ends lost 6 bases and 6 bases respectively, with 12 bases between them. From germline, CDR1 is MNHEY and CDR2 SVGAGI. The CDR3 covers 12 residues. This chain's CDR3 is CASRTSLGEQYF. The CDR3 DNA follows: TGTGCCAGCAGAACCTCCCTCGGCGAGCAGTACTTC.

CDR3 residues: CASSQLEGSPLHF. DNA of the CDR3: TGTGCCAGCAGCCAACTTGAGGGTTCACCCCTCCACTTT. This chain joins TRBV7-6 and TRBJ1-6; D gene unclear. The CDR3 covers 13 residues. Germline CDR1 SGHVS, CDR2 FNYEAQ. The germline V and J ends were trimmed by 5 bases and 9 bases, with 11 bases remaining between them.

The CDR3 protein is CASSLQGGEKLFF. The CDR3 DNA follows: TGCGCCAGCAGCTTGCAGGGGGGTGAAAAACTGTTTTTT. J is TRBJ1-4 and V is TRBV5-1; TRBD1 matches 7 bases. The CDR3 loop spans 13 amino acids. The junction had 1 base not matched to a gene; V was cut back by 1 base and J by 7 bases. The germline gives CDR1 SGHRS, CDR2 YFSETQ.

The chain links TRBV7-3 to TRBJ1-2, with 9 bases aligning to TRBD1. V shed 5 bases and J 8 bases; nucleotides not matched to a gene: 15. Germline V CDR1 and CDR2: SGHTA, FQGTGA. The CDR3 spans 16 residues. The CDR3 region has the DNA TGTGCCAGCAGCACTGATACCGGGACAGGGTTGGAAGGCTACACCTTC. Translating gives CASSTDTGTGLEGYTF.

The chain carries TRBV15 and TRBJ2-5; 13 positions agree with TRBD2. Trimming took 2 bases from V and 2 from J; bases not matched to a gene: 5. The CDR3 spans 17 residues. The V gene's germline CDR1 is LNHNV and CDR2 YYDKDF (reference sequence). The CDR3 DNA follows: TGTGCCACCAGCAGATATCGACTAGCGGGGGGACAAGAGACCCAGTACTTC. This sequence encodes CATSRYRLAGGQETQYF.

The V gene is TRBV13, the J gene TRBJ2-5; D might be TRBD2 (6 bases). This CDR3 has 14 amino acids. Between the trimmed V and J ends, which lost 0 bases and 5 bases, there was a span of 10 bases. The V gene's germline CDR1 is PRHDT and CDR2 FYEKMQ (reference sequence). CDR3 nucleotides: TGTGCCAGCAGCTTAGGTTCGGGGGAGGAGACCCAGTACTTC. Protein product: CASSLGSGEETQYF.

This clone has a single count. J is TRBJ2-2 and V is TRBV4-2; weak D call: TRBD2 (5 bases). Deletions cut 0 bases from V and 0 bases from J, with 11 bases between. This CDR3 contains 17 residues. Germline-derived CDR1 and CDR2 are LGHNA and YNFKEQ. Here the CDR3 DNA reads TGTGCCAGCAGCCAAGAAGGACGGGATCCGAACACCGGGGAGCTGTTTTTT. Protein product: CASSQEGRDPNTGELFF.

The genes are TRBV5-4 and TRBJ2-7, with D tentatively TRBD2 (5 bases). V lost 0 bases, J lost 2 bases, and 15 bases lay in between. The CDR3 contains 16 residues. Germline CDR1 and CDR2: SGHNT and YYREEE (reference sequence). DNA of the CDR3: TGTGCCAGCAGCTTGGCCCAGCGGCCGAAACCCTACGAGCAGTACTTC. This codes for CASSLAQRPKPYEQYF. Supplemented by reference TRBV5-4 and TRBJ2-7, the full variable domain reads ETGVTQSPTHLIKTRGQQVTLRCSSQSGHNTVSWYQQALGQGPQFIFQYYREEENGRGNFPPRFSGLQFPNYSSELNVNALELDDSALYLCASSLAQRPKPYEQYFGPGTRLTVT.

The chain couples TRBV7-2 to TRBJ2-7, with 9 nucleotides matching TRBD2. Trimming cost V 0 bases and J 0 bases; bases outside gene matches: 9. CDR1 is SGHTA and CDR2 is FQGNSA in the germline V gene. The CDR3 runs to 18 residues. The CDR3: CASSLAGWASGASYEQYF. For the CDR3, the DNA is TGTGCCAGCAGCTTAGCAGGTTGGGCTAGCGGGGCCTCCTACGAGCAGTACTTC. The full variable domain, completed using reference TRBV7-2 and TRBJ2-7, is GAGVSQSPSNKVTEKGKDVELRCDPISGHTALYWYRQSLGQGLEFLIYFQGNSAPDKSGLPSDRFSAERTGGSVSTLTIQRTQQEDSAVYLCASSLAGWASGASYEQYFGPGTRLTVT.

The chain couples TRBV29-1 to TRBJ1-2; TRBD1 agrees at 7 bases. The CDR3 sequence is 12 residues long. J was trimmed by 3 bases and V by 8 bases; bases with no gene match: 6. CDR1 is SQVTM, CDR2 ANQGSEA, per germline. CDR3 sequence reads: CSSVGTDYGYTF. The DNA for the CDR3 is TGCAGCTCTGTCGGGACAGACTATGGCTACACCTTC.

This chain uses TRBV24-1 with TRBJ2-1, with D uncertain. Trimming pared 3 bases from V and 7 bases from J, leaving 9 bases between. There are 13 residues in the CDR3. The V gene's germline CDR1 is KGHDR and CDR2 SFDVKD. DNA for the CDR3: TGTGCCACCAGTGATCCCTTTAATAATGAGCAGTTCTTC. Its protein is CATSDPFNNEQFF.

This clone was seen a handful of times. This chain connects TRBV12-5 to TRBJ1-1, with 7 bases identical to TRBD1. Losses at the gene ends were 5 bases for V and 1 base for J; bases not matched to a gene: 13. CDR1 and CDR2 from the germline V gene are LGHNT and FRNRAP. The CDR3 runs to 17 residues. CDR3 DNA: TGTGCTAGTGGTACAATTCAACTGACAGGGCCGAACACTGAAGCTTTCTTT. Translation: CASGTIQLTGPNTEAFF. The full variable domain, with the rest looked up from reference TRBV12-5 and TRBJ1-1, is DARVTQTPRHKVTEMGQEVTMRCQPILGHNTVFWYRQTMMQGLELLAYFRNRAPLDDSGMPKDRFSAEMPDATLATLKIQPSEPRDSAVYFCASGTIQLTGPNTEAFFGQGTRLTVV.

The chain carries TRBV27 and TRBJ1-2; D possibly corresponds to TRBD1 (5 bases). This CDR3 is 14 amino acids long. In germline, CDR1 is MNHEY, CDR2 SMNVEV (reference sequence). Trimming left V 8 bases short and J 2 bases short, with 15 bases between. CDR3 nucleotide sequence: TGTGCCAGCGGGGGGTTTGACCCAAACTATGGCTACACCTTC. It translates to CASGGFDPNYGYTF.

The V call is TRBV7-8, the J call TRBJ2-6, with a weak D call TRBD2 (5 bases). CDR3 size: 16 residues. The V and J ends lost 7 bases and 0 bases respectively, with 13 bases between them. Germline V lookup: CDR1 SGHVS, CDR2 FQNEAQ. The CDR3 here is CASTSTTRSGANVLTF. In DNA, the CDR3 is TGTGCCAGCACCTCGACTACTCGCTCTGGGGCCAACGTCCTGACTTTC.